What follows are 13 T cell receptor beta chains derived from one specimen sequenced in a study of OX40 agonist ivuxolimab in advanced cancers. Using immunoSEQ multiplex PCR, the repertoire was profiled, and TCRdb retains in-frame clones only, with some absent. The profile shows approximately 74,000 clones, more than 70% of them singletons. This sample comprised CD4+ or CD8+ T cells sorted from blood, obtained in a trial of the OX40 agonist ivuxolimab. The receptors derive from an adult with an advanced solid tumor such as melanoma, head and neck, liver or kidney cancer.

This clone is a singleton in its sample. V and J are TRBV18 and TRBJ2-7; maybe TRBD2 (5 bases). Per germline, CDR1 KGHSH and CDR2 LQKENI. This CDR3 region has 14 residues. Trimming shortened V by 0 bases and J by 2 bases, and 8 bases separated the two germline ends. The CDR3 loop is CASSPPGLTYEQYF. The CDR3 bases are TGTGCCAGCTCACCACCCGGACTGACCTACGAGCAGTACTTC.

The V gene is TRBV6-1, the J gene TRBJ2-3; 9 nucleotides line up with TRBD1. J was trimmed by 14 bases and V by 8 bases; bases with no gene match: 8. Germline loops: CDR1 MNHNS, CDR2 SASEGT. CDR3 size: 11 residues. Written as DNA, the CDR3 is TGTGCCAGCTCCTCCGGGACAGGGACGTATTTT. Translating it yields CASSSGTGTYF.

The chain recombines TRBV29-1 with TRBJ2-1, with TRBD2 matching 11 bases. Trimming removed 6 bases from V and 2 bases from J; junction bases left unmatched: 3. This CDR3 comprises 14 residues. Germline CDR1 SQVTM, CDR2 ANQGSEA. CDR3 residues: CSVFSGRAYNEQFF. The CDR3 region has the DNA TGCAGCGTCTTTAGCGGGAGGGCCTACAATGAGCAGTTCTTC.

V and J are TRBV6-1 and TRBJ2-2, with unresolved D. This CDR3 spans 15 amino acids. Germline values: CDR1 MNHNS, CDR2 SASEGT. Trimming removed 6 bases at V and 0 bases at J, with 11 bases between. The CDR3 region has the DNA TGTGCCAGCAGCCGGAGTGGCCCGAACACCGGGGAGCTGTTTTTT. Protein product: CASSRSGPNTGELFF.

This chain connects TRBV7-2 to TRBJ2-5; tentative D call: TRBD2 (7 bases). Looked up from germline, CDR1 is SGHTA and CDR2 is FQGNSA. V was pared by 2 bases and J by 5 bases, with 15 bases between. CDR3 length: 15 residues. This CDR3 reads CASSLSPGRGETQYF. In nucleotides, the CDR3 is TGTGCCAGCAGCTTATCGCCAGGGAGGGGGGAGACCCAGTACTTC. Full variable domain (missing parts from reference TRBV7-2 and TRBJ2-5): GAGVSQSPSNKVTEKGKDVELRCDPISGHTALYWYRQSLGQGLEFLIYFQGNSAPDKSGLPSDRFSAERTGGSVSTLTIQRTQQEDSAVYLCASSLSPGRGETQYFGPGTRLLVL.

J is TRBJ1-5 and V is TRBV6-1, with D possibly TRBD1 on 5 matching bases. V was pared by 7 bases and J by 0 bases, with 13 bases between. CDR1 and CDR2 (germline): MNHNS, SASEGT. This CDR3 has 15 amino acids. The CDR3 coding sequence is TGTGCCAGCACCCTCGAGGGGATTAGCAATCAGCCCCAGCATTTT. This gives the protein CASTLEGISNQPQHF.

The CDR3 DNA sequence: TGTGCCAGCAGTTCGGACATAGCGGGAGGACTGAATGAGCAGTTCTTC. This gives the protein CASSSDIAGGLNEQFF. This chain uses TRBV28 with TRBJ2-1, with 10 bases that match TRBD2. CDR1 and CDR2 (germline): MDHEN, SYDVKM. CDR3 length equals 16 residues. The V segment lost 4 bases and the J segment 7 bases; nucleotides outside the gene matches: 10.

The chain recombines TRBV11-2 with TRBJ2-1, with 11 bases that match TRBD1. V shed 5 bases and J 1 base; nucleotides not matched to a gene: 7. Germline V gives CDR1 SGHAT, CDR2 FQNNGV. This CDR3 comprises 17 residues. The CDR3 loop reads CASSPRTGGKSYNEQFF. Written as DNA, the CDR3 is TGTGCCAGCAGCCCGCGGACAGGGGGCAAATCCTACAATGAGCAGTTCTTC.

The rearrangement links TRBV6-5 to TRBJ2-1, with D possibly being TRBD1 or TRBD2 (5 bases each). The V end was cut by 1 base, the J end by 7 bases, with 8 bases between. Germline CDR1 and CDR2: MNHEY and SVGAGI. This CDR3 has 13 amino acids. This CDR3 reads CASSYFEGNEQFF. CDR3 DNA sequence: TGTGCCAGCAGTTACTTCGAGGGGAATGAGCAGTTCTTC.

Details on this clone: The germline gene is not matched at one end of the junction; a read error may be the cause. The chain joins TRBV2 to TRBJ2-7; TRBD2 matches at 7 bases. The germline gives CDR1 SNHLY, CDR2 FYNNEI. The CDR3 extends over 12 amino acids. In DNA form, the CDR3 reads TGTGCCAGCAGTGAGGGACTATCTCCTTTTTCCTTC. Its protein is CASSEGLSPFSF.

This CDR3 is CASSSPGQGRDEQFF. In DNA form, the CDR3 reads TGTGCCAGCAGCTCACCGGGACAGGGTAGGGATGAGCAGTTCTTC. The chain links TRBV7-8 to TRBJ2-1, with 9 bases lining up with TRBD1. This CDR3 spans 15 amino acids. Unmatched junction bases numbered 9, after V lost 4 bases and J lost 8 bases. Per germline, CDR1 SGHVS and CDR2 FQNEAQ. Supplemented by reference TRBV7-8 and TRBJ2-1, the full variable domain reads GAGVSQSPRYKVAKRGQDVALRCDPISGHVSLFWYQQALGQGPEFLTYFQNEAQLDKSGLPSDRFFAERPEGSVSTLKIQRTQQEDSAVYLCASSSPGQGRDEQFFGPGTRLTVL.

The V call is TRBV15, the J call TRBJ2-7; D ambiguous. This CDR3 contains 15 residues. The ends were cut back, 0 bases at V and 0 bases at J, with 9 bases in the middle. Germline V gene data show CDR1 as LNHNV and CDR2 as YYDKDF (reference sequence). DNA of the CDR3: TGTGCCACCAGCAGAGATAAACGGATCTCCTACGAGCAGTACTTC. It specifies CATSRDKRISYEQYF.

The chain couples TRBV10-2 to TRBJ1-1, with D unclear. Trimming cost V 7 bases and J 4 bases, with 16 bases left between them. Germline V gene data show CDR1 as WSHSY and CDR2 as SAAADI. This CDR3 has 14 residues. The CDR3 nucleotides read TGCGCCAGCATGGGCGACTGGGGAGGCACTGAAGCTTTCTTT. This codes for CASMGDWGGTEAFF.